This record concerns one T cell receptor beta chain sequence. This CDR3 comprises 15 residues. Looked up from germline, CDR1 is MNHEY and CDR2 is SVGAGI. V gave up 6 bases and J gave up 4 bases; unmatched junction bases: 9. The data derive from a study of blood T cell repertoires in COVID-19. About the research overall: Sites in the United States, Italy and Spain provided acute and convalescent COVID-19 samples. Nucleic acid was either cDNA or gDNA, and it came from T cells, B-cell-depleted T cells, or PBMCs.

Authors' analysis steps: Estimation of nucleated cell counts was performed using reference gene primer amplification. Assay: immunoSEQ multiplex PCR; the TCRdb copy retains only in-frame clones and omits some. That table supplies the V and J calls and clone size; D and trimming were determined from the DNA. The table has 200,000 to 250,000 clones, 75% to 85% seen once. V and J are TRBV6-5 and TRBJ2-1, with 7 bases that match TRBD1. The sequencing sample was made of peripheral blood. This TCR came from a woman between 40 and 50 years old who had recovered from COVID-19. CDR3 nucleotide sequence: TGTGCCAGCAGGCCTATAAGGGGGCCATACAATGAGCAGTTCTTC. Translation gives CASRPIRGPYNEQFF.